Detailed here is one T cell receptor (beta chain). Its antigen remains unknown. This sample stems from a study of cytomegalovirus exposure and HLA in healthy donors. Study-wide results and caveats: It emerged from a later analysis that several of the most significant clusters appeared to be linked to common viral pathogens.

With V trimmed by 4 bases and J by 3 bases, 7 bases remained unmatched. Per germline, CDR1 SGHRS and CDR2 YFSETQ. There are 15 residues in the CDR3. 60 Vbeta and 13 Jbeta primers were used in PCR. The protocol was immunoSEQ multiplex PCR, while the TCRdb copy is restricted to in-frame clones and leaves out a portion. The table records some 140,000 clones, 60% to 80% of them present only once. The sample comprised PBMCs. The chain carries TRBV5-1 and TRBJ2-5; 9 bases are a match to TRBD2. The sequence came from a man younger than 30 in good health and CMV-seronegative. CDR3: CASSPSIAGEETQYF. The CDR3 nucleotides are TGCGCCAGCAGCCCATCCATAGCGGGGGAAGAGACCCAGTACTTC.